These 10 T cell receptor beta chains share one sample of origin, sequenced in a study of shared clonotypes between healthy human individuals. Clones were read by immunoSEQ multiplex PCR, and TCRdb kept only the in-frame ones, dropping some. Found here are around 1 million clones, around 80% of them singletons; the top ten hold approximately 1.5%. The specimen was memory CD4+ T cells sorted from blood. Subset noted: CD45RA-negative fraction. These receptors were collected from a man aged 18 to 30 in good health.

This clone was recorded a few times. The chain carries TRBV10-1 and TRBJ2-3, with 7 positions matching TRBD1. The germline gives CDR1 WNHNN, CDR2 SYGVQD (reference sequence). This CDR3 contains 16 residues. V was clipped by 4 bases and J by 3 bases; unmatched bases: 10. As DNA, the CDR3 is TGCGCCAGCAGTGGAGAAGGGGGCGCGAGTACAGATACGCAGTATTTT. Protein sequence: CASSGEGGASTDTQYF.

The chain is built from TRBV5-6 and TRBJ2-3; D is uncertain. This CDR3 has 17 residues. V was trimmed by 4 bases and J by 0 bases, leaving 18 bases between them. Germline CDR1 SGHDT, CDR2 YYEEEE. CDR3 residues: CASSVPRPNPSTDTQYF. DNA of the CDR3: TGTGCCAGCAGCGTCCCCCGTCCCAACCCCAGCACAGATACGCAGTATTTT.

This clone was picked up one time. J is TRBJ2-7 and V is TRBV5-1, with D perhaps TRBD2 (5 bases). The CDR3 covers 13 residues. The germline gives CDR1 SGHRS, CDR2 YFSETQ. Trimming left V 6 bases short and J 3 bases short, with 13 bases between. The CDR3 reads CASTGLSGYEQYF. In DNA form, the CDR3 reads TGCGCCAGCACGGGGTTGAGTGGCTACGAGCAGTACTTC.

V and J are TRBV6-1 and TRBJ1-5; TRBD1 agrees at 9 bases. V shed 5 bases, J shed 7 bases, and the junction held 9 bases outside the gene matches. The germline V gene has CDR1 MNHNS and CDR2 SASEGT. The CDR3 runs 15 residues. CDR3 sequence: CASSIQTGGGQPQHF. The CDR3 DNA reads as TGTGCCAGCAGTATCCAGACAGGGGGAGGACAGCCCCAGCATTTT.

This clone was detected only once. The chain uses TRBV14 and TRBJ1-2; D gene unclear. CDR3 size: 16 residues. Trimming took 3 bases from V and 0 from J, leaving 14 bases between them. CDR1 and CDR2 from the germline V gene are SGHDN and FVKESK. The CDR3 region has the DNA TGTGCCAGCAGCCAGTCGGCCGTTTCCACTAACTATGGCTACACCTTC. It encodes CASSQSAVSTNYGYTF.

The rearrangement joins TRBV27 to TRBJ1-5, with 9 positions matching TRBD1. Losses at the gene ends were 10 bases for V and 2 bases for J; bases not matched to a gene: 6. Germline V gene lookup returns CDR1 MNHEY and CDR2 SMNVEV (reference sequence). This CDR3 has 14 amino acids. The CDR3: CATGRDRGNQPQHF. For the CDR3, the DNA is TGTGCCACCGGCCGGGACAGGGGCAATCAGCCCCAGCATTTT.

The chain combines TRBV10-2 with TRBJ1-1, with 11 bases fitting TRBD1. Germline CDR1 reads WSHSY; CDR2 reads SAAADI. This CDR3 is 17 amino acids long. V shed 4 bases, J shed 3 bases, and the junction held 10 bases outside the gene matches. The CDR3, as DNA: TGCGCCAGCAGTGGACCGGGACAGGGGGTTTCGGACACTGAAGCTTTCTTT. This encodes CASSGPGQGVSDTEAFF.

J is TRBJ2-3 and V is TRBV7-6; perhaps TRBD1 as D (5 bases). V lost 2 bases and J 6 bases, leaving 15 bases between the germline ends. This CDR3 contains 15 residues. Germline loops: CDR1 SGHVS, CDR2 FNYEAQ. CDR3 loop: CASSLYGQGGDTQYF. CDR3 nucleotide sequence: TGTGCCAGCAGCTTATATGGGCAGGGTGGGGATACGCAGTATTTT.

Concerning this clone itself: This CDR3 is also generated by other DNA sequences in the sample. The genes are TRBV9 and TRBJ1-3; D is unresolved. V lost 0 bases and J 0 bases, leaving 4 bases between the germline ends. This CDR3 has 14 amino acids. Germline V CDR1 and CDR2: SGDLS, YYNGEE. This CDR3 is CASSVDLSGNTIYF. CDR3 nucleotide sequence: TGTGCCAGCAGCGTAGACCTCTCTGGAAACACCATATATTTT.

V and J are TRBV6-1 and TRBJ2-4, with D unclear. The CDR3 length is 19 residues. Trimming cost V 0 bases and J 0 bases, with 18 bases left between them. Looked up from germline, CDR1 is MNHNS and CDR2 is SASEGT. The CDR3: CASSEAFGLENLAKNIQYF. Here the CDR3 DNA reads TGTGCCAGCAGTGAAGCGTTCGGTCTAGAAAATTTAGCCAAAAACATTCAGTACTTC.